This TCR beta chain was sequenced in a study of T-cell memory formation after mild COVID-19. Across the study: TCR clustering was largely donor specific.

TCRdb independently ran MiXCR on the 5' RACE reads; one entry per CDR3 protein. The profile shows about 620,000 distinct CDR3 sequences, about a sixth of them singletons. The CDR3 runs 13 residues. From germline, CDR1 is LGHNA and CDR2 YNFKEQ. The germline V and J ends were trimmed by 0 bases and 2 bases, with 4 bases remaining between them. The gene calls are TRBV4-2 and TRBJ1-1; D call uncertain. Specimen: PBMCs or a T cell subset sorted from them (not recorded which). This TCR derives from an adult woman who had mild COVID-19 (a few samples of this study predate the infection). Cell type and time point are not known. CDR3 coding DNA: TGTGCCAGCAGCCAAGAGAAAAACACTGAAGCTTTCTTT. Translation gives CASSQEKNTEAFF.